This T cell receptor beta chain was identified in a study of blood T cell repertoires in COVID-19 (dated by TCRdb to about 2020). With regard to the full study: The collaborator samples originated in the United States, Italy and Spain and spanned the acute and convalescent phases of COVID-19. The repertoires were made available in a free public database intended to serve as a resource for research on the immune response to SARS-CoV-2. The dataset comprised deeply sampled blood TCRbeta repertoires from subjects exposed to, actively infected with, or recovered from COVID-19. The material from the prospective study consisted of cDNA or gDNA derived from T cells, B-cell-depleted T cells, or PBMCs. HLA class I and class II types, where available, came from metadata supplied by the sample provider rather than from assay-based typing. The samples were drawn from two sources: the first 160 participants of the ongoing ImmuneRACE study, and over 1,000 subjects contributed by 6 global collaborators. The sample metadata nearly always contained a de-identified subject ID, COVID-19 status, age in years and sex. The paper as a whole reports these results and caveats: The quantity of clinical and demographic metadata differed by source and by participant and was supplied without curation.

This clone is a singleton in its sample. Its antigen specificity is not known. Per-base qualities were not stored, and no clone one base away is much larger. V loses 8 bases, J loses 11 bases, and the germline ends lie 15 bases apart. Per the germline V gene (reference sequence), MNHEY is the CDR1 and SMNVEV is the CDR2. Measured from the cysteine to the phenylalanine, the CDR3 is 11 residues long. CDR3 DNA only is kept here, 33 bases in frame from base 1. In the prospective study, participants were roughly 18 to 95 years old, resided in around 25 geographic areas of the United States, and were enrolled through a virtual design. Cohort assignment in the prospective study relied on participant-reported clinical history from a screening survey and a study questionnaire. For ImmuneRACE Cohort 3, a participant was defined as recovered based on two consecutive negative NP/OP PCR tests, clearance by a healthcare professional, or resolution of symptoms. Mobile phlebotomists in the prospective study collected whole blood, serum and a nasopharyngeal or oropharyngeal swab from every participant. Over a roughly two-month period, participants in the prospective study had the option of providing additional blood draws and questionnaires. Before DNA extraction, prospective study blood samples were shipped either frozen or at room temperature.

The immunoSEQ Assay, a bias-controlled multiplex PCR, was used to amplify TCRbeta CDR3 regions from genomic DNA. From the authors' description of their analysis: Nucleated cell counts per sample were estimated from amplification of reference gene primers within the assay. Sequence reads were collapsed and filtered to measure the absolute abundance of every unique TCRbeta CDR3 rearrangement. For each sample, productive Simpson clonality was calculated by taking the square root of Simpson's diversity index across productive rearrangements. Held by TCRdb, this immuneACCESS table contains in-frame sequences only and omits some clones. Under half of the omission traces to an unresolved V gene where checked; the cause of the rest is unknown. V and J calls plus clone size are reproduced from that table; the DNA served to infer D and trimming. Present in this sample are nearly 400,000 clones, around nine tenths of which were seen just once. The ten largest account for 1.7% of the sample.

The chain was built from TRBV27 and TRBJ1-1; the D gene remains uncertain. This TCR derives from a woman younger than 45 who had recovered from COVID-19. The sequencing input was PBMCs or T cells enriched from blood (not recorded which). In nucleotides, the sequence is TGTGCCAGCCTCCAAGGAGTCCTGGCTTTCTTT. It specifies CASLQGVLAFF.